This TCR beta chain is from a study of CD8+CD57+ T cells in acquired aplastic anemia. Looking at the study overall: Mean yield of DNA from sorted CD4+ and CD8+ cells was roughly 3.4 ug.

This clonotype was found many times. Genomic DNA acted as the template from which TCR beta VDJ combination and CDR3 sequence profiling were carried out. TCRdb re-derived calls from the reads in MiXCR, one entry per CDR3 protein. The sample holds 150,000 to 180,000 distinct CDR3 sequences, less than 60% seen once. Trimming pared 6 bases from V and 8 bases from J, leaving 19 bases between. The CDR3 has 14 residues. Selection for sequencing was limited to patients who had shown CD8+CD57+ cell expansion by flow cytometry. Sequenced: sorted CD4+, CD8+, or CD8+CD57+ T cells (not recorded which) from PBMCs. The receptor was derived from a human donor with aplastic anemia. This rearrangement joins TRBV12-3 or TRBV12-4 to TRBJ1-1; maybe TRBD1 (6 bases). The CDR3 spells CASRLKGGAGEAFF. For the CDR3, the DNA is TGTGCCAGCAGACTTAAGGGGGGTGCCGGGGAAGCTTTCTTT.